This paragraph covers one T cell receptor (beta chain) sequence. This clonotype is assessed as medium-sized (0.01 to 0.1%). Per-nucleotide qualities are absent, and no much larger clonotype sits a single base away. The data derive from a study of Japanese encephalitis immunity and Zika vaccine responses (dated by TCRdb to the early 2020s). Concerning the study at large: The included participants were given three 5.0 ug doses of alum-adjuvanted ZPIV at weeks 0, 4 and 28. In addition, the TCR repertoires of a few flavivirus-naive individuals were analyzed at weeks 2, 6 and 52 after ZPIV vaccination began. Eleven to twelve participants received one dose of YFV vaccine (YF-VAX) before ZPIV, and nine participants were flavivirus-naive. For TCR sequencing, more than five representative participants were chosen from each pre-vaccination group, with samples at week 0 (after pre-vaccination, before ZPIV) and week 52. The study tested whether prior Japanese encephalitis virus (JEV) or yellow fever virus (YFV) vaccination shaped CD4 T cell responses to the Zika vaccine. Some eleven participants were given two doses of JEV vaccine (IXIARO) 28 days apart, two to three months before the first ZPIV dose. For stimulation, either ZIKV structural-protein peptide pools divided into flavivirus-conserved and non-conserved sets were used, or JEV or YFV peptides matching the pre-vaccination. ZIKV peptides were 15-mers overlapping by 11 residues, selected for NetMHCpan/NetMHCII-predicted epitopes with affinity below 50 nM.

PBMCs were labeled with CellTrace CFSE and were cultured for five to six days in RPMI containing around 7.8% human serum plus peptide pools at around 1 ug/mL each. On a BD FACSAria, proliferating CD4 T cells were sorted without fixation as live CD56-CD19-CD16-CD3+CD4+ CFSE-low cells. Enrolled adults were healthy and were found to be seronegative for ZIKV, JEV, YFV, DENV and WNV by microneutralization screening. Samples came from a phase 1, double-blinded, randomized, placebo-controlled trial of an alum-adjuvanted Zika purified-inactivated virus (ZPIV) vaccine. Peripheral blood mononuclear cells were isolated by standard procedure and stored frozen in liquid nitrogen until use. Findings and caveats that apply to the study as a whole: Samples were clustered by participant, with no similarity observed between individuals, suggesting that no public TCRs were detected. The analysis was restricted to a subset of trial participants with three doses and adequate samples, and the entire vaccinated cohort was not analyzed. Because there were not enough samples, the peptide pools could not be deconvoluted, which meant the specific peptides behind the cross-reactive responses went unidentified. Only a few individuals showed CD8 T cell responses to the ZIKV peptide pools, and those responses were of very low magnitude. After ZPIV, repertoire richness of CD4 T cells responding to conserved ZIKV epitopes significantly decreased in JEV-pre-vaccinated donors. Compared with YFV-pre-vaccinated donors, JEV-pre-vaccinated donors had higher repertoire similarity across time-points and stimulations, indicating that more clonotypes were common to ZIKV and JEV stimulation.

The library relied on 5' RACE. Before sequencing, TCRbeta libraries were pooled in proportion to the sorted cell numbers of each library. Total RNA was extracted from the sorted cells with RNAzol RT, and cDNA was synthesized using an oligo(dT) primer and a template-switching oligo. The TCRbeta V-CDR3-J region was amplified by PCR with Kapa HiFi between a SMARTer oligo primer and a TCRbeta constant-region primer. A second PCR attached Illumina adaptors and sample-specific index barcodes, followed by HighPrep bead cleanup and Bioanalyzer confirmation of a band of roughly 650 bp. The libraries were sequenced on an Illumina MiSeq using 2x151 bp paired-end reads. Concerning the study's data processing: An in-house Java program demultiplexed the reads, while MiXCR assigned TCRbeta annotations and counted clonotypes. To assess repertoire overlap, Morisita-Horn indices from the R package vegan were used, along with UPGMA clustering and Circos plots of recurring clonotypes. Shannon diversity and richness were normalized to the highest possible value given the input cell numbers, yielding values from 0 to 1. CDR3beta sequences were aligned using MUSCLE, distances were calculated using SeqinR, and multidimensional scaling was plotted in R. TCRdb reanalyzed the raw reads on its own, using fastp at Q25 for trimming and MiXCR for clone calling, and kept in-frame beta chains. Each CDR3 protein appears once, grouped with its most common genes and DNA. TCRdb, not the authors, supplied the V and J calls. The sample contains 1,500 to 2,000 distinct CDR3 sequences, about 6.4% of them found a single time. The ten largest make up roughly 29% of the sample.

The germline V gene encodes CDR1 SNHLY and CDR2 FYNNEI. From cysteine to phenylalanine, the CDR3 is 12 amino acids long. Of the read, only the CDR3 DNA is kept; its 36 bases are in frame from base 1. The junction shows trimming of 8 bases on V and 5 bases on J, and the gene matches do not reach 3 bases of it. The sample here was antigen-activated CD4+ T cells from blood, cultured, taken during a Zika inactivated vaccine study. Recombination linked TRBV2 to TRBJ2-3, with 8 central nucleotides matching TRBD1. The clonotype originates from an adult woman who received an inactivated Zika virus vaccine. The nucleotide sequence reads TGTGCCAGCCACAGGGGGGAAGATACGCAGTATTTT. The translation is CASHRGEDTQYF.